Following are 23 T cell receptor beta chains from one sample sequenced in a study of human T cells and chemical hapten exposure. TCRdb reanalysed the RACE reads using MiXCR and keeps one entry per CDR3 protein. The data hold nearly 350,000 distinct CDR3 sequences, with around 7% observed a single time. The time point here: patch test 1, 2 weeks after DPC sensitization. Noted treatment: therapeutic diphenylcyclopropenone sensitization with weekly scalp DPC. The sample here was whole blood, taken in connection with sensitization to the hapten diphenylcyclopropenone (DPC). The receptors were gathered from a woman between 18 and 29 years old with alopecia areata. Some clones in this sample may be carry-over from other donors' samples.

The sample holds a few counts of this clonotype. This chain uses TRBV29-1 with TRBJ1-1; the D gene is possibly TRBD1 (5 bases). V shed 4 bases and J shed 3 bases, with 12 bases lying between them. CDR3 length: 13 residues. Looked up from germline, CDR1 is SQVTM and CDR2 is ANQGSEA. Here the CDR3 reads CSVGDPKDTEAFF. The DNA of the CDR3 is TGCAGCGTTGGGGACCCGAAAGACACTGAAGCTTTCTTT.

This rearrangement joins TRBV7-9 to TRBJ1-1; D remains ambiguous. Trimming stripped 5 bases from V and 4 bases from J, with 11 bases between. Germline V CDR1 and CDR2: SEHNR, FQNEAQ (reference sequence). This CDR3 has 13 amino acids. CDR3 loop: CASSSRTVTEAFF. CDR3 bases: TGTGCCAGCAGCAGTAGGACGGTCACTGAAGCTTTCTTT.

At least ten counts were recorded for this clonotype. V is TRBV20-1 and J is TRBJ2-4, with D perhaps matching TRBD2 (6 bases). Deletions cut 6 bases from V and 1 base from J, with 19 bases between. The CDR3 has 16 amino acids. The V gene's germline CDR1 is DFQATT and CDR2 SNEGSKA (reference sequence). The CDR3 DNA follows: TGCAGTGCCTGCATTATAGGGGCGGGGGCCAAAAACATTCAGTACTTC. This codes for CSACIIGAGAKNIQYF.

This clonotype occurred a few times. CDR3 sequence: CASKLGTANTEAFF. The CDR3 DNA sequence: TGTGCCAGCAAACTAGGGACAGCGAACACTGAAGCTTTCTTT. This rearrangement joins TRBV5-4 to TRBJ1-1; TRBD1 aligns across 7 bases. V dropped 6 bases and J dropped 1; count of bases not matched to a gene: 6. The germline gives CDR1 SGHNT, CDR2 YYREEE (reference sequence). CDR3 length equals 14 residues.

The V call is TRBV6-2 or TRBV6-3, the J call TRBJ2-7, with D possibly being TRBD1 (5 bases). This CDR3 has 15 amino acids. CDR1 is MNHEY, CDR2 SVGEGT, per germline. V gave up 6 bases and J gave up 4 bases, with 19 bases separating them. DNA for the CDR3: TGTGCCAGCAGACCGTGGGGCCGTACCATATACGAGCAGTACTTC. Translation gives CASRPWGRTIYEQYF.

There are many counts of this clonotype. The chain combines TRBV5-1 with TRBJ2-3; D perhaps matches TRBD1 (5 bases). Looked up from germline, CDR1 is SGHRS and CDR2 is YFSETQ. The CDR3 spans 15 residues. Trimming stripped 0 bases from V and 0 bases from J, with 8 bases between. The CDR3 coding sequence is TGCGCCAGCAGCTTGGCAGACAGCAGCACAGATACGCAGTATTTT. It yields the protein CASSLADSSTDTQYF.

The rearrangement joins TRBV9 to TRBJ2-3, with no clear D. Trimming took off 3 bases at V and 9 bases at J, with 14 bases between the two ends. The CDR3 extends over 13 amino acids. The germline CDR1 and CDR2 sequences are SGDLS and YYNGEE. In DNA form, the CDR3 reads TGTGCCAGCAGCGCAAAGACTGTCACCACGCAGTATTTT. Translating it yields CASSAKTVTTQYF.

V and J are TRBV7-9 and TRBJ1-2; D possibly corresponds to TRBD1 (5 bases). Germline CDR1 and CDR2: SEHNR and FQNEAQ (reference sequence). With 4 bases removed from V and 2 bases from J, the gap between germline ends came to 11 bases. This CDR3 region has 14 residues. CDR3 residues: CASSSREGNYGYTF. CDR3 nucleotide sequence: TGTGCCAGCAGCTCCAGGGAGGGGAACTATGGCTACACCTTC. The whole variable domain, remainder taken from reference TRBV7-9 and TRBJ1-2, is DTGVSQNPRHKITKRGQNVTFRCDPISEHNRLYWYRQTLGQGPEFLTYFQNEAQLEKSRLLSDRFSAERPKGSFSTLEIQRTEQGDSAMYLCASSSREGNYGYTFGSGTRLTVV.

The chain combines TRBV29-1 with TRBJ2-3, with 8 positions matching TRBD2. V was pared by 7 bases and J by 0 bases, with 3 bases of the junction left unmatched. Germline V lookup: CDR1 SQVTM, CDR2 ANQGSEA. The CDR3 extends over 13 amino acids. The CDR3: CSAAGASTDTQYF. CDR3 nucleotide sequence: TGCAGCGCAGCGGGGGCTAGCACAGATACGCAGTATTTT.

The chain links TRBV7-8 to TRBJ1-4, with 11 bases matching TRBD1. Germline V gives CDR1 SGHVS, CDR2 FQNEAQ. The CDR3 contains 18 residues. The ends lost 4 bases at V and 1 base at J; junction bases unmatched: 8. The CDR3 loop is CASSSTDRGLLTNEKLFF. The CDR3 DNA reads TGTGCCAGCAGCTCCACGGACAGGGGGCTTTTAACTAATGAAAAACTGTTTTTT.

This clonotype showed up just a few times. V is TRBV6-6 and J is TRBJ1-1; TRBD1 might be the D (6 bases). In germline, CDR1 is MNHNY, CDR2 SVGAGI (reference sequence). Trimming removed 7 bases at V and 4 bases at J, with 16 bases between. There are 14 residues in the CDR3. The CDR3 nucleotides read TGTGCCAGCACCATGGAGGGGGGCCCCACTGAAGCTTTCTTT. Translating gives CASTMEGGPTEAFF.

The gene calls are TRBV7-2 and TRBJ2-3; D gene uncertain. V dropped 3 bases and J dropped 4 bases, with 17 bases sitting between them. Per germline, CDR1 SGHTA and CDR2 FQGNSA. The CDR3 extends over 16 amino acids. The CDR3: CASSFSASPPADTQYF. In DNA, the CDR3 is TGTGCCAGCAGCTTCTCGGCTAGTCCCCCGGCAGATACGCAGTATTTT.

There are a few counts of this clonotype. The V call is TRBV5-5, the J call TRBJ2-7; D tentatively reads TRBD1 or TRBD2 (5 bases each). The germline V and J ends were trimmed by 4 bases and 2 bases, with 10 bases remaining between them. Germline CDR1 and CDR2: SGHKS and YYEKEE (reference sequence). CDR3 length: 13 residues. CDR3 DNA sequence: TGTGCCAGCAGCGTACCGGGGCCCTACGAGCAGTACTTC. It encodes CASSVPGPYEQYF.

This clonotype was observed a handful of times. The rearrangement uses TRBV9 and TRBJ1-1; D call uncertain. Germline loops: CDR1 SGDLS, CDR2 YYNGEE. The CDR3 is 13 amino acids. V was pared by 2 bases and J by 0 bases, with 5 bases between. In DNA form, the CDR3 reads TGTGCCAGCAGCGTCACTATGAACACTGAAGCTTTCTTT. Its protein is CASSVTMNTEAFF.

This clonotype occurred many times. This sequence joins TRBV7-9 and TRBJ1-5, with D unclear. Trimming took 1 base from V and 7 from J, leaving 11 bases between them. Germline CDR1 SEHNR, CDR2 FQNEAQ (reference sequence). The CDR3 is made up of 14 amino acids. CDR3 sequence reads: CASSLVAGDQPQHF. In nucleotides, the CDR3 is TGTGCCAGCAGCTTAGTAGCAGGTGACCAGCCCCAGCATTTT.

This clonotype was observed many times. The chain employs TRBV20-1 and TRBJ2-6; D perhaps matches TRBD2 (6 bases). CDR3 size: 15 residues. Germline CDR1 is DFQATT and CDR2 is SNEGSKA (reference sequence). Trimming cost V 6 bases and J 0 bases, with 12 bases left between them. The chain's CDR3 is CSAPRGNSGANVLTF. CDR3 nucleotide sequence: TGCAGTGCCCCCCGGGGGAACTCTGGGGCCAACGTCCTGACTTTC.

This clonotype was recorded many times. V gene TRBV28 combines with J gene TRBJ2-5, with D perhaps TRBD1 (5 bases). The CDR3 contains 13 residues. V was trimmed by 4 bases and J by 2 bases, leaving 8 bases between them. In germline, CDR1 is MDHEN, CDR2 SYDVKM. The CDR3 reads CASSSGQQETQYF. The CDR3 nucleotides are TGTGCCAGCAGTTCTGGACAACAAGAGACCCAGTACTTC. Together with reference TRBV28 and TRBJ2-5, the CDR3 gives the full variable domain: DVKVTQSSRYLVKRTGEKVFLECVQDMDHENMFWYRQDPGLGLRLIYFSYDVKMKEKGDIPEGYSVSREKKERFSLILESASTNQTSMYLCASSSGQQETQYFGPGTRLLVL.

The chain employs TRBV7-9 and TRBJ2-1; the D gene is possibly TRBD2 (5 bases). The CDR3 contains 14 residues. Trimming cost V 5 bases and J 2 bases, with 10 bases left between them. The germline V gene has CDR1 SEHNR and CDR2 FQNEAQ (reference sequence). CDR3 protein: CASSLVGAYNEQFF. CDR3 bases: TGTGCCAGCAGCCTCGTCGGGGCCTACAATGAGCAGTTCTTC.

This clonotype has ten or more counts. The chain recombines TRBV12-3 or TRBV12-4 with TRBJ2-7; 12 positions match TRBD2. There are 15 residues in the CDR3. The chain's CDR3 is CATASGGASSYEQYF. CDR3 DNA: TGTGCGACAGCTAGCGGGGGGGCCAGCTCCTACGAGCAGTACTTC.

This clonotype was recorded a few times. This chain uses TRBV6-1 with TRBJ2-2, with D maybe TRBD1 (5 bases). V was shortened by 3 bases and J by 1 base, with 12 bases between the two germline ends. This CDR3 is 16 amino acids long. Germline values: CDR1 MNHNS, CDR2 SASEGT. The CDR3 nucleotides are TGTGCCAGCAGTGAGCTAGGTCAGGGGAACACCGGGGAGCTGTTTTTT. Amino acids: CASSELGQGNTGELFF.

This clonotype was picked up many times. The chain couples TRBV3-1 to TRBJ1-2; D uncertain. The CDR3 contains 14 residues. Germline CDR1 LGHDT, CDR2 YNNKEL (reference sequence). V was cut by 1 base and J by 0 bases, with 6 bases left in between. In DNA, the CDR3 is TGTGCCAGCAGCCAAGGAGGCACTAACTATGGCTACACCTTC. Protein sequence: CASSQGGTNYGYTF.

This clonotype was detected a few times. V and J are TRBV12-3 or TRBV12-4 and TRBJ1-2; D not certain. The V end was cut by 3 bases, the J end by 1 base, with 6 bases between. The CDR3 is 13 amino acids. CDR3 region: CASSFGFNYGYTF. The CDR3, as DNA: TGTGCCAGCAGTTTCGGATTTAACTATGGCTACACCTTC.

This clonotype was counted between two and nine times. The rearrangement uses TRBV2 and TRBJ2-6, with D possibly being TRBD2 (6 bases). The V gene lost 6 bases and the J gene lost 2 bases, with 14 bases spanning the gap. Germline CDR1 reads SNHLY; CDR2 reads FYNNEI. The CDR3 contains 16 residues. CDR3 coding DNA: TGTGCCAGCAGCTCCGGGACTCCGACTGGGGCCAACGTCCTGACTTTC. Translation gives CASSSGTPTGANVLTF.